The source of this T cell receptor (beta chain) is a study of beta chain features in type 1 diabetes. This clone was seen only a few times. The junction departs from the called germline gene at one end, perhaps through a read error. CDR3 length: 16 amino acids. Germline V gives CDR1 KGHSH, CDR2 LQKENI. TCRB transcripts that were expressed got sequenced, as all of the isolated RNA had been reverse transcribed. Average reads for naive, central memory and regulatory T cell samples were about 4 million. Measured with immunoSEQ multiplex PCR; TCRdb has only the in-frame clones, and not every one. Counted here are 37,000 or so clones, approximately 50% occurring once; the ten biggest clones make up 0.72%.

The TCR sequence derives from a woman younger than 30 in good health. The chain has TRBV18 and TRBJ1-1; no reliable D call. Sequenced: central memory CD4+ T cells from blood. This CDR3 reads CASSPGQTIMNTEASF. The CDR3 DNA reads TGTGCCAGCTCACCAGGGCAGACTATCATGAACACTGAAGCTTCCTTT.